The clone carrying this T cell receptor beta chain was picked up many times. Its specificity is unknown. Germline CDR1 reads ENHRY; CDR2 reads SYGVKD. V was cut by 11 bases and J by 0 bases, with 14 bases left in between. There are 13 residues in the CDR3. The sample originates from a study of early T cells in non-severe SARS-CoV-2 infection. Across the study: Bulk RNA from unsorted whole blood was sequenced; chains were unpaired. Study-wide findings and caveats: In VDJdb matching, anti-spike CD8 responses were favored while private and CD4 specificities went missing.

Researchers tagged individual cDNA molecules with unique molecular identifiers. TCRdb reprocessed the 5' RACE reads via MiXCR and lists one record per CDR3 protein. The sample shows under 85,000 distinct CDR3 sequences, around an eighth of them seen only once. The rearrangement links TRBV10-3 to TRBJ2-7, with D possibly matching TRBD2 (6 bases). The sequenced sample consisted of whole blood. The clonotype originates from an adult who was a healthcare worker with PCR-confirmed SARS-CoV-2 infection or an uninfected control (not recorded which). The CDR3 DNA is TGTGCCGCCCGGGACGGGAGCTCCTACGAGCAGTACTTC. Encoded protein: CAARDGSSYEQYF.